The clone carrying this T cell receptor beta chain was seen a few times. Source study methods: The authors estimated nucleated cell counts from reference gene primer amplification. Only in-frame clones appear in the TCRdb table, and some are missing; sequencing was by immunoSEQ multiplex PCR. V, J and clone size reflect that table, while D and trimming were determined from the DNA. The table shows about 240,000 clones, with roughly 83% occurring only once. This CDR3 has 16 residues. This sample is part of a study of blood T cell repertoires in COVID-19. Study at large: T cells, B-cell-depleted T cells, or PBMCs supplied cDNA or gDNA.

This TCR came from an elderly woman with acute or convalescent COVID-19. The V gene is TRBV21-1, the J gene TRBJ1-1; TRBD1 reflects the table's D call only, with no check against the DNA. TRBV21-1 constitutes a pseudogene. Sequenced sample: peripheral blood. CDR3 sequence (DNA): TGTGCCAGCAGCTCGCGACAGGGGAAGAGGAACACTGAAGCTTTCTTT. This codes for CASSSRQGKRNTEAFF.